The 5 T cell receptor beta chains below come from one sample, sequenced in a study of T cells after yellow fever vaccination. TCRdb used MiXCR to reprocess the 5' RACE reads, holding one entry per CDR3 protein. The table includes fewer than 650,000 distinct CDR3 sequences, roughly a fifth detected once. The sample was PBMCs, taken approximately 20 days after the first yellow fever vaccination. All receptors come from a man in his late teens or twenties who received the YFV17D yellow fever vaccine.

This clonotype was recorded a few times. The chain combines TRBV20-1 with TRBJ2-4; D might be TRBD1 (5 bases). The CDR3 contains 17 residues. Germline-derived CDR1 and CDR2 are DFQATT and SNEGSKA (reference sequence). The V and J ends lost 1 base and 0 bases respectively, with 16 bases between them. CDR3 amino acids: CSARGLTGHLAKNIQYF. In DNA, the CDR3 is TGCAGTGCTAGAGGATTAACAGGTCACTTAGCCAAAAACATTCAGTACTTC.

The chain links TRBV12-3 or TRBV12-4 to TRBJ2-1; a possible D gene is TRBD1 (5 bases). The CDR3 sequence is 13 residues long. V shed 8 bases and J shed 9 bases, with 17 bases lying between them. The CDR3 here is CASGSLGQGEQFF. CDR3 coding DNA: TGTGCCAGCGGATCTCTTGGGCAGGGTGAGCAGTTCTTC.

This clonotype has only a few counts. The chain is built from TRBV4-3 and TRBJ2-3, with a weak D call TRBD2 (7 bases). Germline V CDR1 and CDR2: LGHNA, YSLEER. V was trimmed by 0 bases and J by 5 bases, leaving 12 bases between them. The CDR3 spans 15 residues. The CDR3 loop is CASSQEGGQGDTQYF. CDR3 coding DNA: TGCGCCAGCAGCCAAGAGGGGGGGCAGGGAGATACGCAGTATTTT.

The rearrangement links TRBV20-1 to TRBJ2-1; D perhaps matches TRBD2 (6 bases). The CDR3 is 16 residues long. Trimming took 5 bases from V and 0 from J, leaving 17 bases between them. The germline V gene has CDR1 DFQATT and CDR2 SNEGSKA (reference sequence). The DNA for the CDR3 is TGCAGTGCTCCTGGGACTTTCCGAAGCTCCTACAATGAGCAGTTCTTC. Protein product: CSAPGTFRSSYNEQFF.

This clonotype was seen a few times. This chain joins TRBV5-4 and TRBJ2-3; a weak D match, TRBD1 (5 bases). The V gene lost 4 bases and the J gene lost 5 bases, with 11 bases spanning the gap. This CDR3 spans 13 amino acids. CDR1 is SGHNT and CDR2 is YYREEE in the germline V gene (reference sequence). CDR3 protein: CASSLTDRDTQYF. The CDR3, as DNA: TGTGCCAGCAGCCTGACAGATAGAGATACGCAGTATTTT.